The present entry profiles one T cell receptor beta chain with its context. Its target is unknown. These data are taken from a study of T cells in Graves' hyperthyroidism and ophthalmopathy. Study-level information: Peripheral blood was taken when the disease was first diagnosed, before any treatment began. Findings and caveats of the study: The model anticipated ophthalmopathy a median about six months pre-onset.

Those with hyperthyroidism were 18 to 65 years old, newly diagnosed, and ill for under 2 months. Orbital computed tomography, thyroid ultrasound, serum thyroxine and TRAb, and clinical symptoms together informed the diagnoses. Using RNA transcripts as the source, TCR beta CDR3 regions were amplified. Carried out on the TCR CDR3, a first-round RT-PCR used the HTBI primer set. Using its own MiXCR run on the multiplex PCR reads, TCRdb lists one record per CDR3 protein. The profile shows hundreds of thousands of distinct CDR3 sequences, 38% of them singletons. CDR3 size: 15 residues. The V segment lost 6 bases and the J segment 4 bases; nucleotides outside the gene matches: 11. Germline V gene sequence: CDR1 SEHNR, CDR2 FQNEAQ (reference sequence).

This clonotype was obtained from a man aged 18 to 30 with Graves' hyperthyroidism. The rearrangement uses TRBV7-9 and TRBJ2-7, with 8 nucleotides matching TRBD2. The specimen sequenced was blood. CDR3 amino acids: CASSSEAGEGYEQYF. Written as DNA, the CDR3 is TGTGCCAGCAGTAGCGAAGCGGGAGAAGGGTACGAGCAGTACTTC. Variable domain in full (rest from reference TRBV7-9 and TRBJ2-7): DTGVSQNPRHKITKRGQNVTFRCDPISEHNRLYWYRQTLGQGPEFLTYFQNEAQLEKSRLLSDRFSAERPKGSFSTLEIQRTEQGDSAMYLCASSSEAGEGYEQYFGPGTRLTVT.